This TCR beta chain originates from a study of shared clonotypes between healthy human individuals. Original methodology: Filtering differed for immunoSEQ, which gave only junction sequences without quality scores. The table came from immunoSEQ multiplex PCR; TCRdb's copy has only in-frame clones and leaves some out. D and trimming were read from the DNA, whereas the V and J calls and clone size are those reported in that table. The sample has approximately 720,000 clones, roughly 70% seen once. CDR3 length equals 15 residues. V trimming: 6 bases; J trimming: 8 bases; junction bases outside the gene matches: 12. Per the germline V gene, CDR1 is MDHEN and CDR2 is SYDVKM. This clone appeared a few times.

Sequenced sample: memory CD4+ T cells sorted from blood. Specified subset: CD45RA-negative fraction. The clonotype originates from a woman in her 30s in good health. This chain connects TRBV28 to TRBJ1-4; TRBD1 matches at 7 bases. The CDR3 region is CASSSDRAGFEKLFF. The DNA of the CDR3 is TGTGCCAGCAGCTCCGACAGGGCCGGTTTCGAAAAACTGTTTTTT. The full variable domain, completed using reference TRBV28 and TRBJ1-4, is DVKVTQSSRYLVKRTGEKVFLECVQDMDHENMFWYRQDPGLGLRLIYFSYDVKMKEKGDIPEGYSVSREKKERFSLILESASTNQTSMYLCASSSDRAGFEKLFFGSGTQLSVL.